The source of this T cell receptor beta chain is a study of blood T cell repertoires in COVID-19. Study background: Samples of COVID-19 (acute and convalescent) were obtained from the United States, Italy and Spain. Nucleic acid was either cDNA or gDNA, and it came from T cells, B-cell-depleted T cells, or PBMCs.

The CDR3 has 13 residues. V lost 6 bases to trimming and J lost 5 bases; unmatched junction nucleotides: 3. The germline V gene has CDR1 LNHDA and CDR2 SQIVND (reference sequence). Generated by immunoSEQ multiplex PCR, the TCRdb table keeps only in-frame clones and is missing some. The sample holds approximately 50,000 clones, 90% seen once. This sequence was found in a human donor in a cohort sampled during active COVID-19. The specimen was peripheral blood. V and J are TRBV19 and TRBJ2-7; 11 nucleotides line up with TRBD1. CDR3 sequence: CASRDRGLDEQYF. DNA for the CDR3: TGTGCCAGTAGGGACAGGGGGCTCGACGAGCAGTACTTC.